This is a list of T cell receptor beta chains from one sample in a study of T cells in Graves' hyperthyroidism and ophthalmopathy. TCRdb used MiXCR to reprocess the multiplex PCR reads, holding one entry per CDR3 protein. The table shows under 750,000 distinct CDR3 sequences, with 18% occurring only once. The specimen was blood. All receptors derive from a woman aged 45-65 years with Graves' hyperthyroidism that later progressed to Graves' ophthalmopathy. The CDR3 runs from the conserved cysteine through the conserved F or W. The order of the fields is V gene, D gene, clone size, J gene, CDR3 protein, CDR3 DNA. The D gene is left open where the match is weak. Clone size is stated in some rows and not others, as once, few, many or a class when expanded.

V gene: TRBV10-3; D gene: NA; clone size: few; J gene: TRBJ2-5; CDR3 protein: CAISRGRQETQYF; CDR3 DNA: TGTGCCATCAGTCGCGGACGGCAAGAGACCCAGTACTTC
V gene: TRBV7-8; D gene: TRBD2; clone size: many; J gene: TRBJ2-1; CDR3 protein: CASSVASGGNEQFF; CDR3 DNA: TGTGCCAGCAGCGTCGCTAGCGGGGGGAATGAGCAGTTCTTC
V gene: TRBV11-2; D gene: NA; clone size: NA; J gene: TRBJ1-1; CDR3 protein: CASSLVLGANTEALF; CDR3 DNA: TGTGCCAGCAGCTTAGTTTTAGGAGCGAACACTGAAGCTCTCTTT
V gene: TRBV2; D gene: NA; clone size: few; J gene: TRBJ1-2; CDR3 protein: CASSEIGQFYGYTF; CDR3 DNA: TGTGCCAGCAGTGAAATAGGACAGTTCTATGGCTACACCTTC
V gene: TRBV27; D gene: NA; clone size: few; J gene: TRBJ1-1; CDR3 protein: CASSLSSRNTEAFF; CDR3 DNA: TGTGCCAGCAGTTTATCGAGTAGGAACACTGAAGCTTTCTTT
V gene: TRBV20-1; D gene: NA; clone size: many; J gene: TRBJ2-4; CDR3 protein: CSARDRGIAKNIQYF; CDR3 DNA: TGCAGTGCTAGAGATAGGGGTATAGCCAAAAACATTCAGTACTTC
V gene: TRBV5-5; D gene: NA; clone size: NA; J gene: TRBJ2-1; CDR3 protein: CASSPGRSPYNEQFF; CDR3 DNA: TGTGCCAGCAGCCCGGGACGGAGCCCATACAATGAGCAGTTCTTC
V gene: TRBV4-1; D gene: NA; clone size: NA; J gene: TRBJ2-2; CDR3 protein: CASSQAFSVGELFF; CDR3 DNA: TGCGCCAGCAGCCAAGCCTTCAGCGTCGGGGAGCTGTTTTTT
V gene: TRBV19; D gene: NA; clone size: once; J gene: TRBJ2-1; CDR3 protein: CASIKRGPPKDSYNEQFF; CDR3 DNA: TGTGCCAGTATCAAAAGGGGTCCCCCTAAGGACTCCTACAATGAGCAGTTCTTC
V gene: TRBV28; D gene: NA; clone size: many; J gene: TRBJ2-7; CDR3 protein: CATETGPYEQYF; CDR3 DNA: TGTGCCACCGAGACAGGACCCTACGAGCAGTACTTC
V gene: TRBV5-1; D gene: TRBD2; clone size: once; J gene: TRBJ2-2; CDR3 protein: CASSPSSGDHTGELFF; CDR3 DNA: TGCGCCAGCAGCCCCTCTAGCGGGGACCACACCGGGGAGCTGTTTTTT
V gene: TRBV11-2; D gene: TRBD2; clone size: NA; J gene: TRBJ2-3; CDR3 protein: CASSFLAGGGRDTQYF; CDR3 DNA: TGTGCCAGCAGCTTCCTAGCGGGGGGGGGCCGGGATACGCAGTATTTT
V gene: TRBV5-1; D gene: NA; clone size: many; J gene: TRBJ2-7; CDR3 protein: CASSLSYMVAGYEQYF; CDR3 DNA: TGCGCCAGCAGCTTGTCTTACATGGTGGCAGGCTACGAGCAGTACTTC
V gene: TRBV10-3; D gene: NA; clone size: few; J gene: TRBJ2-5; CDR3 protein: CAISESGAGKETQYF; CDR3 DNA: TGTGCCATCAGTGAGTCGGGGGCAGGGAAAGAGACCCAGTACTTC
V gene: TRBV20-1; D gene: NA; clone size: NA; J gene: TRBJ2-1; CDR3 protein: CSAGSDEQFF; CDR3 DNA: TGCAGTGCTGGATCTGATGAGCAGTTCTTC
V gene: TRBV28; D gene: TRBD1; clone size: NA; J gene: TRBJ2-7; CDR3 protein: CASTLPGTGGEQYF; CDR3 DNA: TGTGCCAGCACCCTACCCGGGACAGGGGGCGAGCAGTACTTC
V gene: TRBV5-1; D gene: NA; clone size: NA; J gene: TRBJ1-5; CDR3 protein: CASSPGPDQPQHF; CDR3 DNA: TGCGCCAGCAGCCCAGGACCCGACCAGCCCCAGCATTTT
V gene: TRBV5-1; D gene: TRBD1; clone size: NA; J gene: TRBJ1-4; CDR3 protein: CASSPEAVQGVEKLFF; CDR3 DNA: TGCGCCAGCAGCCCCGAGGCTGTACAGGGGGTTGAAAAACTGTTTTTT
V gene: TRBV6-1; D gene: NA; clone size: NA; J gene: TRBJ2-1; CDR3 protein: CASSIQGFDNEQFF; CDR3 DNA: TGTGCCAGCAGTATCCAGGGGTTCGACAATGAGCAGTTCTTC
V gene: TRBV7-6; D gene: NA; clone size: NA; J gene: TRBJ1-4; CDR3 protein: CASSLGQVGEKLFF; CDR3 DNA: TGTGCCAGCAGCTTAGGGCAGGTGGGGGAAAAACTGTTTTTT
V gene: TRBV7-2; D gene: NA; clone size: few; J gene: TRBJ1-5; CDR3 protein: CASSLAGRWGNQPQHF; CDR3 DNA: TGTGCCAGCAGCTTAGCGGGGCGGTGGGGCAATCAGCCCCAGCATTTT
V gene: TRBV2; D gene: TRBD2; clone size: many; J gene: TRBJ2-3; CDR3 protein: CASHRLAGGLGTDTQYF; CDR3 DNA: TGTGCCAGCCATCGACTAGCGGGGGGGCTAGGGACAGATACGCAGTATTTT
V gene: TRBV27; D gene: TRBD1; clone size: NA; J gene: TRBJ1-6; CDR3 protein: CASSYRDSYNSPLHF; CDR3 DNA: TGTGCCAGCAGTTATAGGGACAGCTATAATTCACCCCTCCACTTT
V gene: TRBV7-8; D gene: TRBD2; clone size: few; J gene: TRBJ2-2; CDR3 protein: CAGSLSEQIAGVNTGELFF; CDR3 DNA: TGTGCCGGCAGCTTATCGGAACAAATAGCGGGGGTGAACACCGGGGAGCTGTTTTTT
V gene: TRBV9; D gene: TRBD1; clone size: NA; J gene: TRBJ1-6; CDR3 protein: CASSVVDRGNSPLHF; CDR3 DNA: TGTGCCAGCAGCGTAGTGGACAGGGGCAATTCACCCCTCCACTTT
V gene: TRBV6-1; D gene: NA; clone size: NA; J gene: TRBJ1-5; CDR3 protein: CASSPKSYSNQPQHF; CDR3 DNA: TGTGCCAGCAGCCCTAAATCATATAGCAATCAGCCCCAGCATTTT
V gene: TRBV27; D gene: NA; clone size: few; J gene: TRBJ2-7; CDR3 protein: CASALTPTRQAYYEQYF; CDR3 DNA: TGTGCCAGCGCCCTTACCCCCACCCGACAAGCCTACTACGAGCAGTACTTC
V gene: TRBV27; D gene: TRBD1; clone size: NA; J gene: TRBJ2-7; CDR3 protein: CASSERTGWHEQYF; CDR3 DNA: TGTGCCAGCAGTGAACGGACAGGGTGGCACGAGCAGTACTTC
V gene: TRBV6-1; D gene: TRBD2; clone size: many; J gene: TRBJ2-7; CDR3 protein: CASSPLAGSTYEQYF; CDR3 DNA: TGTGCCAGCAGCCCCCTAGCGGGATCGACCTACGAGCAGTACTTC